This TCR beta chain was profiled in a study of cytotoxic CD8 clonotypes in ibrutinib-treated CLL. Study in general: On average, fewer than 95,000 productive rearrangements and around 250,000 productive templates per sample.

The data were produced by immunoSEQ multiplex PCR, yet TCRdb's version contains in-frame clones alone and is incomplete. The table lists 15,000 or so clones, 64% of them singletons. Trimming took 5 bases from V and 0 from J, leaving 14 bases between them. The germline V gene encodes CDR1 SEHNR and CDR2 FQNEAQ (reference sequence). This CDR3 has 17 residues. The V gene is TRBV7-9, the J gene TRBJ1-6; D possibly corresponds to TRBD1 (5 bases). The sequences come from PBMCs, collected before ibrutinib treatment. This clonotype was sampled from a human donor with chronic lymphocytic leukemia. CDR3 region: CASSPPRGSSYNSPLHF. In DNA form, the CDR3 reads TGTGCCAGCAGCCCGCCGCGGGGGAGCTCCTATAATTCACCCCTCCACTTT.